This TCR beta chain was documented in a study of CXCR3-negative and CXCR3-positive naive CD8 T cells. Turning to the study itself: About 135 million TRB reads in total, about 1.5 +/- 0.3 million per library.

Study-level findings and limits: Comparison of naive cells showed more hydrophobic TRB CDR3s in CXCR3-positive than in CXCR3-negative naive cells.

Points on this clonotype: The antigen is undetermined.

From germline, CDR1 is LGHNA and CDR2 YSLEER. This CDR3 is 16 amino acids long. TRB cDNA was prepared as libraries by UMI-labeled 5' RACE. TCRdb derives one entry per CDR3 protein from the 5' RACE reads, leaving out DNA. The clone table shows tens of thousands of distinct CDR3 sequences, with the ten largest holding around 1.5%. The source is a human donor in good health. Some clones in this sample may be carry-over from other donors' samples. Sequencing was done on a sample of naive CXCR3- CD8+ T cells from blood. Subset in this sample: CD45RO-CCR7+CD27+CD95- naive CD8+ T cells lacking CXCR3 (TNR3-). The chain carries TRBV4-3 and TRBJ1-6; TCRdb names TRBD1, which stays unverified in the absence of DNA. This CDR3 is CASSQDRNRPNSPLHF.